Detailed here is one T cell receptor beta chain. These data are taken from a study of CD8+ T cells in alopecia areata. The treatment: oral pan-JAK inhibitor, 5-10 mg twice daily. CDR3 length: 17 amino acids. Germline assignment: CDR1 SGHTA and CDR2 FQGNSA. V was pared by 1 base and J by 2 bases, with 18 bases between. After isolation, RNA underwent reverse transcription to generate cDNA as the sequencing template. The method was immunoSEQ multiplex PCR; TCRdb's version includes in-frame clones alone and lacks a portion of them. The table has 95,000 to 100,000 clones, more than 55% seen once. V usage is TRBV7-2 and J usage is TRBJ2-7; perhaps TRBD2 as D (6 bases). This TCR was recovered from a human donor with alopecia areata. Source: CD8+ T cells sorted from blood, taken at week 4, from a patient treated with tofacitinib. The CDR3 here is CASSLGVWEAETYEQYF. The CDR3 bases are TGTGCCAGCAGCTTAGGAGTTTGGGAGGCTGAGACCTACGAGCAGTACTTC.